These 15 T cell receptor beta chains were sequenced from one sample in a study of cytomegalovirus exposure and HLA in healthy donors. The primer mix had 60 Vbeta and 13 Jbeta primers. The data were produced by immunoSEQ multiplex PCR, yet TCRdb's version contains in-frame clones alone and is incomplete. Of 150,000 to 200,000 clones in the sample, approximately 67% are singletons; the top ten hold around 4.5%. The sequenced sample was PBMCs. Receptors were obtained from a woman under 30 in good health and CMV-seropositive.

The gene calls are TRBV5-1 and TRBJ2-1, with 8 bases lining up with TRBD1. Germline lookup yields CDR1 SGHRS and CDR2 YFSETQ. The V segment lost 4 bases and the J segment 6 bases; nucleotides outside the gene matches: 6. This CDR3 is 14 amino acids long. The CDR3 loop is CASSPGQAGNEQFF. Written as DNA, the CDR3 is TGCGCCAGCAGCCCGGGACAGGCCGGCAATGAGCAGTTCTTC.

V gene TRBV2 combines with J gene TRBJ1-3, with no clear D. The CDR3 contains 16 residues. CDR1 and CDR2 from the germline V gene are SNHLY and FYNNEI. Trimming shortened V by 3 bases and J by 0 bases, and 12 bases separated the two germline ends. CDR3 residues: CASSESVVSSGNTIYF. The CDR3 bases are TGTGCCAGCAGTGAGAGCGTTGTGAGCTCTGGAAACACCATATATTTT.

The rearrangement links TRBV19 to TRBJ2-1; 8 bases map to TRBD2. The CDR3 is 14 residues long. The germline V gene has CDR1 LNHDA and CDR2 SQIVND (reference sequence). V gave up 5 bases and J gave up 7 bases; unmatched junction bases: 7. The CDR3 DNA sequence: TGTGCCAGTAGTGTGGGACTAGGCCGTAATGAGCAGTTCTTC. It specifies CASSVGLGRNEQFF. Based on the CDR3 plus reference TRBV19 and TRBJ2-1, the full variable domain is DGGITQSPKYLFRKEGQNVTLSCEQNLNHDAMYWYRQDPGQGLRLIYYSQIVNDFQKGDIAEGYSVSREKKESFPLTVTSAQKNPTAFYLCASSVGLGRNEQFFGPGTRLTVL.

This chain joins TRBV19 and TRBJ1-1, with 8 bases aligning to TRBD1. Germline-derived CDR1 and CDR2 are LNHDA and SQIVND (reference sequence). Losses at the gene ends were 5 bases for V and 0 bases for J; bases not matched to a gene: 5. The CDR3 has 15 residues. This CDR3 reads CASSGQGKMNTEAFF. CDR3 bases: TGTGCCAGTAGTGGACAGGGTAAGATGAACACTGAAGCTTTCTTT.

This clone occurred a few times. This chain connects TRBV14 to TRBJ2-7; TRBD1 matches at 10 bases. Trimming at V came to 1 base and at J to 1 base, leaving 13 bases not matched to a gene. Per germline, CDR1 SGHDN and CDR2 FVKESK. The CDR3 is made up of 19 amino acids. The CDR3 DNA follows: TGTGCCAGCAGCCAAGGGGTGGACAGGGGGTATTATTGGTCCTACGAGCAGTACTTC. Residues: CASSQGVDRGYYWSYEQYF.

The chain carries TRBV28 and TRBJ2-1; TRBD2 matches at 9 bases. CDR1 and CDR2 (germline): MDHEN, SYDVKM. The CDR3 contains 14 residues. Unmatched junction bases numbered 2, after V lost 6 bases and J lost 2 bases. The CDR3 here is CASRLAGAYNEQFF. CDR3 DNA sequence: TGTGCCAGCAGGTTAGCGGGGGCCTACAATGAGCAGTTCTTC. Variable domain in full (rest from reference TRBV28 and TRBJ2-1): DVKVTQSSRYLVKRTGEKVFLECVQDMDHENMFWYRQDPGLGLRLIYFSYDVKMKEKGDIPEGYSVSREKKERFSLILESASTNQTSMYLCASRLAGAYNEQFFGPGTRLTVL.

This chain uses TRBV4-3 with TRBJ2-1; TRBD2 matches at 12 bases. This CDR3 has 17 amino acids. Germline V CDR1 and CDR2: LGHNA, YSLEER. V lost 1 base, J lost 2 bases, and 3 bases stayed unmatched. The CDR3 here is CASSQGLAGVPYNEQFF. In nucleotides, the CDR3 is TGCGCCAGCAGCCAAGGACTAGCGGGGGTCCCCTACAATGAGCAGTTCTTC.

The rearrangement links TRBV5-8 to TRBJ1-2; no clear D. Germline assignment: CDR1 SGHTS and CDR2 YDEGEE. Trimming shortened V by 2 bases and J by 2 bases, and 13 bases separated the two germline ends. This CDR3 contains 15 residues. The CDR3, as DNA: TGTGCCAGCAGCTTTGTGGCTGCGGAGAACTATGGCTACACCTTC. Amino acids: CASSFVAAENYGYTF.

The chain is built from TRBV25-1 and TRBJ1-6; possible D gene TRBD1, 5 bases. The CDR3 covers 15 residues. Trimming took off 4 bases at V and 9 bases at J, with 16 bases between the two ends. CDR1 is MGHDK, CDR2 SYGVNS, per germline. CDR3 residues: CASSAIGGGVSPLHF. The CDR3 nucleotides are TGTGCCAGCAGTGCCATAGGCGGGGGGGTTTCACCCCTCCACTTT. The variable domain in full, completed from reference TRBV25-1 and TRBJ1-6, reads EADIYQTPRYLVIGTGKKITLECSQTMGHDKMYWYQQDPGMELHLIHYSYGVNSTEKGDLSSESTVSRIRTEHFPLTLESARPSHTSQYLCASSAIGGGVSPLHFGNGTRLTVT.

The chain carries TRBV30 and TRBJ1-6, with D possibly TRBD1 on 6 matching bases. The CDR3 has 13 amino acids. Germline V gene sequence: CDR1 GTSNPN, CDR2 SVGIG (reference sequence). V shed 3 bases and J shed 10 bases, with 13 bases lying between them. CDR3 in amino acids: CAWRNREESPLHF. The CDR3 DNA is TGTGCCTGGAGGAACAGGGAAGAATCACCCCTCCACTTT.

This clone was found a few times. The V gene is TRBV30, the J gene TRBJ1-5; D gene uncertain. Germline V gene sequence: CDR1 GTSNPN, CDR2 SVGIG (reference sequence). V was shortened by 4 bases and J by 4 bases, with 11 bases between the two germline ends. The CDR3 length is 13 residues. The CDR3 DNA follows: TGTGCCTGGACCGCAGGAACTAATCAGCCCCAGCATTTT. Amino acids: CAWTAGTNQPQHF.

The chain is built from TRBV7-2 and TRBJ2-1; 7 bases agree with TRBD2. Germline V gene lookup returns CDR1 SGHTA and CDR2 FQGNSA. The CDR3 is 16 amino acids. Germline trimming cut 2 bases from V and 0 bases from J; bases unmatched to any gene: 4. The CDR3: CASSLLGGSSYNEQFF. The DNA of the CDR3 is TGTGCCAGCAGCTTACTGGGCGGGAGCTCCTACAATGAGCAGTTCTTC.

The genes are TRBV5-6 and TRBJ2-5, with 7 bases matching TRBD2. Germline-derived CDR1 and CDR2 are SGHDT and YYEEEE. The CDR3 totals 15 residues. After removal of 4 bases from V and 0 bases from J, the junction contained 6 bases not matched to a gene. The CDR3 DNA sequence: TGTGCCAGCAGCCTTCTCACTAGCGACCAAGAGACCCAGTACTTC. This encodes CASSLLTSDQETQYF.

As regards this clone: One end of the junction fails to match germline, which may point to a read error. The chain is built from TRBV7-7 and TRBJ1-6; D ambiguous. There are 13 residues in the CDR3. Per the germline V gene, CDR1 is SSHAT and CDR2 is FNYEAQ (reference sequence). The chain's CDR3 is CASSARVNSPLHF. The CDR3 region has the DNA TGTGCTAGCAGCGCCCGAGTGAATTCACCCCTCCACTTT. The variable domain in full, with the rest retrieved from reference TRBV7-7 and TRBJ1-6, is GAGVSQSPRYKVTKRGQDVTLRCDPISSHATLYWYQQALGQGPEFLTYFNYEAQPDKSGLPSDRFSAERPEGSISTLTIQRTEQRDSAMYRCASSARVNSPLHFGNGTRLTVT.

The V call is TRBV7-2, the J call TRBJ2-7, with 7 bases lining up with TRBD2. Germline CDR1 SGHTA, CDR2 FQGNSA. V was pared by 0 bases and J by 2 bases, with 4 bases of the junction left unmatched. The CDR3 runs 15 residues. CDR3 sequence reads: CASSLAGAGAYEQYF. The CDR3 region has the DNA TGTGCCAGCAGCTTAGCAGGCGCGGGGGCCTACGAGCAGTACTTC. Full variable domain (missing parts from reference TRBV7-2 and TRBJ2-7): GAGVSQSPSNKVTEKGKDVELRCDPISGHTALYWYRQSLGQGLEFLIYFQGNSAPDKSGLPSDRFSAERTGGSVSTLTIQRTQQEDSAVYLCASSLAGAGAYEQYFGPGTRLTVT.